This TCR beta chain is drawn from a study of metastatic and nonmetastatic thyroid tumors (dated by TCRdb to the early 2020s). Regarding the complete study: For patients with malignant and with benign thyroid disease, the researchers compared repertoires between peripheral blood samples and tumor or nodule tissue samples.

Many counts were recorded for this clone. The antigen it recognizes is unknown. The input lacks base qualities; no much larger clone sits a single base away. Study-level results and caveats: In both blood and tumor samples, malignant tumors were reported to have significantly higher TCR beta diversity than benign nodules.

The germline V gene encodes CDR1 SGDLS and CDR2 YYNGEE. At the junction V is shortened by 0 bases and J by 4 bases, with 7 bases in between. The CDR3 measures 14 amino acids from cysteine to phenylalanine. Here the CDR3 DNA is all that survives: 42 bases in frame from base 1. None of the patients had been given any treatment before thyroid surgery. Using T-cell receptor beta sequencing, the study looked back at clinical samples from patients collected from about 2011 to 2018. Library method: PCR. TCRdb names Illumina HiSeq 4000 as the instrument used. High-throughput sequencing was used to profile the TCR beta-chain CDR3 region of every patient. The paper's data handling went like this. A classifier to discriminate distant-metastatic papillary thyroid cancer patients was built from CDR3 differences across clinicopathological groups. The Shannon index was used to measure repertoire diversity, and the Morisita-Horn index was used to measure how similar tumor and blood repertoires were. Using fastp at Q25 and MiXCR, TCRdb reprocessed the public reads and kept productive beta chains. The V and J calls come from TCRdb's annotation, not from the publication. Present in this sample are approximately 6,400 clones, 16% of which were seen just once. Over 8.5% of the sample is taken by the ten largest.

The rearrangement combines TRBV9 with TRBJ2-2, with TRBD2 perhaps the D gene, on 6 matching bases. The receptor comes from a male donor with papillary thyroid cancer or a benign thyroid nodule (not recorded which). Some clones in this sample may be carry-over from other donors' samples. The specimen sequenced was tumor tissue. The encoded CDR3 is CASSVGRATGELFF. Read as DNA, the sequence is TGTGCCAGCAGCGTAGGGAGGGCCACCGGGGAGCTGTTTTTT.